These 24 T cell receptor beta chains were all obtained from the same sample, sequenced in a study of a mutant IDH1 vaccine in newly diagnosed glioma. These receptors' antigens are unknown. Regarding time point: week 35, safety follow-up. Mutant IDH1 20-mer peptide, at 300 ug, made up each vaccine dose, with topical imiquimod. Some clones are missing from TCRdb's copy, which holds only in-frame ones; the method was immunoSEQ multiplex PCR. The data show roughly 52,000 clones, around four fifths seen once. Sequencing was performed on PBMCs, taken from a glioma patient whose treatment included an IDH1 peptide vaccine. These receptors originate from a woman in her late teens or twenties with glioma.

The rearrangement uses TRBV5-1 and TRBJ1-2, with TRBD1 identical over 8 bases. The trim removed 3 bases at V and 8 bases at J, leaving 9 bases unmatched. This CDR3 contains 14 residues. Germline V gives CDR1 SGHRS, CDR2 YFSETQ. CDR3 coding DNA: TGCGCCAGCAGCTCAACCGACAGGGGATACGGCTACACCTTC. It encodes CASSSTDRGYGYTF.

A single count supports this clone. The chain joins TRBV19 to TRBJ1-2, with D possibly matching TRBD1 (5 bases). Trimming took off 4 bases at V and 6 bases at J, with 9 bases between the two ends. Germline CDR1 LNHDA, CDR2 SQIVND (reference sequence). The CDR3 extends over 12 amino acids. The CDR3 loop reads CASSTQANGYTF. The CDR3, as DNA: TGTGCCAGTAGTACACAGGCGAATGGCTACACCTTC.

The genes are TRBV5-6 and TRBJ2-5; 10 nucleotides align to TRBD2. The V gene end was trimmed by 2 bases and the J gene end by 5 bases; junction bases not matched to a gene: 12. The CDR3 extends over 17 amino acids. The germline V gene has CDR1 SGHDT and CDR2 YYEEEE. The DNA for the CDR3 is TGTGCCAGCAGCTTTAAGAGCGGGAGGGCCCTCGGGGAGACCCAGTACTTC. It yields the protein CASSFKSGRALGETQYF.

The genes are TRBV30 and TRBJ1-2, with D uncertain. This CDR3 contains 11 residues. With 0 bases removed from V and 11 bases from J, the gap between germline ends came to 10 bases. From germline, CDR1 is GTSNPN and CDR2 SVGIG (reference sequence). CDR3 loop: CAWSVHGGYTF. The CDR3 DNA reads as TGTGCCTGGAGTGTACATGGAGGGTACACCTTC.

The V call is TRBV7-9, the J call TRBJ2-5; 7 positions match TRBD2. Germline V lookup: CDR1 SEHNR, CDR2 FQNEAQ (reference sequence). V gave up 8 bases and J gave up 7 bases; unmatched junction bases: 19. The CDR3 spans 16 residues. CDR3 DNA sequence: TGTGCCAGCTTCGGGGAAGATCTAGCGGAGATTAGGACCCAGTACTTC. Protein: CASFGEDLAEIRTQYF.

This clone was observed once. The J gene is TRBJ2-1, the V gene TRBV27, with D possibly TRBD2 on 5 matching bases. The CDR3 is 18 residues long. V was trimmed by 3 bases and J by 4 bases, leaving 22 bases between them. CDR1 and CDR2 (germline): MNHEY, SMNVEV (reference sequence). The CDR3 sequence: CASSFASTASLGYNEQFF. The CDR3 region has the DNA TGTGCCAGCAGTTTTGCTAGTACGGCTAGCCTGGGATACAATGAGCAGTTCTTC.

The rearrangement joins TRBV19 to TRBJ2-5, with 7 bases fitting TRBD2. This CDR3 has 16 amino acids. Germline values: CDR1 LNHDA, CDR2 SQIVND (reference sequence). V shed 1 base, J shed 2 bases, and the junction held 7 bases outside the gene matches. The CDR3 nucleotides read TGTGCCAGTAGTATAGGGGGCCCGGGACTACAAGAGACCCAGTACTTC. It yields the protein CASSIGGPGLQETQYF.

As regards this clone: Relative to the germline gene, one junction end is altered; a read error may explain this. This chain uses TRBV2 with TRBJ2-7; D is undetermined. This CDR3 is built from 12 residues. The V gene's germline CDR1 is SNHLY and CDR2 FYNNEI. The CDR3 DNA reads as TGTGCCAGCAGTGAGTGGGCGGAGAGACGGGACTTC. Amino acids: CASSEWAERRDF.

This chain uses TRBV19 with TRBJ1-2; no firm D call. The CDR3 length is 15 residues. The ends were cut back, 7 bases at V and 5 bases at J, with 20 bases in the middle. In germline, CDR1 is LNHDA, CDR2 SQIVND (reference sequence). The CDR3: CASTTASGPRYGYTF. CDR3 sequence (DNA): TGTGCCAGTACCACCGCGTCGGGTCCTAGGTATGGCTACACCTTC.

The chain employs TRBV25-1 and TRBJ2-7; 9 nucleotides align to TRBD1. V shed 8 bases and J 3 bases; nucleotides not matched to a gene: 11. CDR3 size: 15 residues. In germline, CDR1 is MGHDK, CDR2 SYGVNS. The CDR3 loop is CASSTPGQGLYEQYF. The CDR3 DNA follows: TGTGCCAGCTCGACGCCGGGACAGGGCCTCTACGAGCAGTACTTC.

The chain uses TRBV11-3 and TRBJ2-1, with 10 bases that match TRBD2. Germline V CDR1 and CDR2: SGHNT, YENEEA. V gave up 1 base and J gave up 3 bases; unmatched junction bases: 6. This CDR3 region has 17 residues. This CDR3 reads CASSLARLAGLYNEQFF. CDR3 DNA sequence: TGTGCCAGCAGCTTAGCCCGACTAGCGGGCCTCTACAATGAGCAGTTCTTC. Looking up the rest from reference TRBV11-3 and TRBJ2-1 gives the full variable domain: EAGVVQSPRYKIIEKKQPVAFWCNPISGHNTLYWYLQNLGQGPELLIRYENEEAVDDSQLPKDRFSAERLKGVDSTLKIQPAELGDSAVYLCASSLARLAGLYNEQFFGPGTRLTVL.

The rearrangement joins TRBV10-2 to TRBJ2-3; a possible D gene is TRBD1 (6 bases). The CDR3 loop spans 15 amino acids. Trimming removed 2 bases from V and 2 bases from J, with 11 bases in between. The germline V gene has CDR1 WSHSY and CDR2 SAAADI. CDR3 bases: TGCGCCAGCAGTGAGAGTAAGGGGGTCACAGATACGCAGTATTTT. It encodes CASSESKGVTDTQYF.

The chain's CDR3 is CASSLSTPREKLFF. The DNA of the CDR3 is TGCGCCAGCAGCTTGTCAACGCCCAGAGAAAAACTGTTTTTT. The chain uses TRBV5-1 and TRBJ1-4; D gene unclear. The CDR3 is made up of 14 amino acids. Germline CDR1 reads SGHRS; CDR2 reads YFSETQ. The V end was cut by 1 base, the J end by 8 bases, with 12 bases between. The full variable domain, its missing parts supplied by reference TRBV5-1 and TRBJ1-4, is KAGVTQTPRYLIKTRGQQVTLSCSPISGHRSVSWYQQTPGQGLQFLFEYFSETQRNKGNFPGRFSGRQFSNSRSEMNVSTLELGDSALYLCASSLSTPREKLFFGSGTQLSVL.

This clone was seen a few times. This chain links TRBV6-5 with TRBJ1-5; D possibly corresponds to TRBD1 (5 bases). This CDR3 comprises 16 residues. The V and J ends lost 4 bases and 0 bases respectively, with 13 bases between them. Germline V CDR1 and CDR2: MNHEY, SVGAGI. CDR3 region: CASSSGGGHSNQPQHF. In DNA, the CDR3 is TGTGCCAGCAGTTCCGGGGGAGGCCATAGCAATCAGCCCCAGCATTTT.

V is TRBV6-5 and J is TRBJ1-2; TRBD1 aligns across 11 bases. The V gene's germline CDR1 is MNHEY and CDR2 SVGAGI. CDR3 length equals 14 residues. Trimming removed 6 bases from V and 4 bases from J; junction bases left unmatched: 4. The CDR3 here is CASRPDRGLYGYTF. In nucleotides, the CDR3 is TGTGCCAGCAGACCGGACAGGGGGCTCTATGGCTACACCTTC.

The rearrangement uses TRBV15 and TRBJ2-6; no definite D call. V was shortened by 9 bases and J by 4 bases, with 13 bases between the two germline ends. The CDR3 extends over 14 amino acids. CDR1 and CDR2 from the germline V gene are LNHNV and YYDKDF (reference sequence). CDR3 sequence reads: CATRARSGANVLTF. The CDR3 region has the DNA TGTGCCACTCGAGCCCGCTCGGGGGCCAACGTCCTGACTTTC.

The J gene is TRBJ2-7, the V gene TRBV7-3; D is perhaps TRBD1 (6 bases). Germline CDR1 SGHTA, CDR2 FQGTGA. V lost 5 bases and J lost 7, with 15 bases in between. The CDR3 totals 13 residues. CDR3 amino acids: CASSRDNSGEQYF. In nucleotides, the CDR3 is TGTGCCAGCAGCAGGGACAATTCGGGTGAGCAGTACTTC.

This chain uses TRBV9 with TRBJ2-1; TRBD2 matches 8 bases. Looked up from germline, CDR1 is SGDLS and CDR2 is YYNGEE. V lost 4 bases and J lost 1; bases outside the gene matches: 13. This CDR3 has 18 amino acids. CDR3 coding DNA: TGTGCCAGCAGCCCCTTGAGCGGGGGAAAGGTATCCTACAATGAGCAGTTCTTC. Encoded protein: CASSPLSGGKVSYNEQFF.

V and J are TRBV7-3 and TRBJ1-1; no clear D. Per the germline V gene, CDR1 is SGHTA and CDR2 is FQGTGA. The length of the CDR3 is 16 residues. Trimming left V 6 bases short and J 1 base short, with 18 bases between. CDR3 coding DNA: TGTGCCAGCAGTTTAGGCCCGGCGAATCAGAACACTGAAGCTTTCTTT. This sequence encodes CASSLGPANQNTEAFF. Using reference TRBV7-3 and TRBJ1-1 for the parts outside the CDR3, the full variable domain is GAGVSQTPSNKVTEKGKYVELRCDPISGHTALYWYRQSLGQGPEFLIYFQGTGAADDSGLPNDRFFAVRPEGSVSTLKIQRTERGDSAVYLCASSLGPANQNTEAFFGQGTRLTVV.

In DNA, the CDR3 is TGTGCCAGCAGCAAGAAAAGAACATCCTACAATGAGCAGTTCTTC. It encodes CASSKKRTSYNEQFF. The chain joins TRBV21-1 to TRBJ2-1; the listed D gene, TRBD1, was not tested against the DNA. TRBV21-1 is designated a pseudogene. The CDR3 has 15 residues.

This rearrangement joins TRBV28 to TRBJ2-7, with D possibly matching TRBD2 (5 bases). This CDR3 contains 14 residues. The germline V gene encodes CDR1 MDHEN and CDR2 SYDVKM. Trimming removed 6 bases from V and 9 bases from J, with 21 bases in between. CDR3 coding DNA: TGTGCCAGCAGCTCCGGGATGGAGATCAAGGGGCAGTACTTC. This codes for CASSSGMEIKGQYF.

This chain connects TRBV13 to TRBJ2-1; a possible D gene is TRBD2 (5 bases). CDR3 length: 12 amino acids. Trimming stripped 4 bases from V and 8 bases from J, with 9 bases between. Germline loops: CDR1 PRHDT, CDR2 FYEKMQ (reference sequence). The CDR3 spells CASSSTGYEQFF. CDR3 bases: TGTGCCAGCAGCTCGACGGGGTATGAGCAGTTCTTC.

This chain's CDR3 is CASSSRDSNTEAFF. The DNA for the CDR3 is TGTGCCAGCAGCTCCCGGGACAGTAACACTGAAGCTTTCTTT. This chain links TRBV7-8 with TRBJ1-1; TRBD1 agrees at 7 bases. The V segment lost 4 bases and the J segment 2 bases; nucleotides outside the gene matches: 4. The CDR3 contains 14 residues. Germline V gene sequence: CDR1 SGHVS, CDR2 FQNEAQ.

This clone was detected once. The CDR3 spells CASSPPGVDGYTF. The CDR3 bases are TGTGCCAGCAGCCCCCCCGGGGTGGATGGCTACACCTTC. The V and J genes are TRBV5-4 and TRBJ1-2; no definite D call. V lost 4 bases to trimming and J lost 6 bases, with 13 bases between them. The CDR3 sequence is 13 residues long. Germline V gives CDR1 SGHNT, CDR2 YYREEE (reference sequence).